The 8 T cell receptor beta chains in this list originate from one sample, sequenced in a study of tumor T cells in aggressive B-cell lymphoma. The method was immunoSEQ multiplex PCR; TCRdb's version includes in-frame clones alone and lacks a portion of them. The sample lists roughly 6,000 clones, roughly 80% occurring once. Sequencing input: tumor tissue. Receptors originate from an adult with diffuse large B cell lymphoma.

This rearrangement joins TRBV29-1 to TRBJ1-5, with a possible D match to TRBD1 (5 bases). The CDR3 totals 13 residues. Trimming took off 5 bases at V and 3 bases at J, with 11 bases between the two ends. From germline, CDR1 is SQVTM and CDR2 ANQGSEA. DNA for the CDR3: TGCAGCGTTTCGGAAGGGGACAATCAGCCCCAGCATTTT. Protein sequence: CSVSEGDNQPQHF.

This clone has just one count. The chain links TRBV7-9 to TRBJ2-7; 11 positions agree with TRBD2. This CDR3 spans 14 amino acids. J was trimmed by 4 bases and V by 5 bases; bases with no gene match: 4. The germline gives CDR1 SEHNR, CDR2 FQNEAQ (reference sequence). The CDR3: CASSQTSGGYEQYF. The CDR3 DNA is TGTGCCAGCAGCCAAACTAGCGGGGGATACGAGCAGTACTTC.

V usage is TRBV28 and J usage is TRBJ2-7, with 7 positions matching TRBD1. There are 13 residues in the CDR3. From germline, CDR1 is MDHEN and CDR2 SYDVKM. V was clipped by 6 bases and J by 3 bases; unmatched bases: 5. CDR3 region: CASRGQASYEQYF. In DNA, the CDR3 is TGTGCCAGCAGAGGACAGGCAAGCTACGAGCAGTACTTC.

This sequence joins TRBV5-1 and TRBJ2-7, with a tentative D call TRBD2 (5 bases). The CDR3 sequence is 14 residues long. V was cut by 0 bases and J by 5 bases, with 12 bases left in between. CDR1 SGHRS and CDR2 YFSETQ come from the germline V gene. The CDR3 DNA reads TGCGCCAGCAGCTTGGCTGGGAGCCGAAACGAGCAGTACTTC. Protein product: CASSLAGSRNEQYF.

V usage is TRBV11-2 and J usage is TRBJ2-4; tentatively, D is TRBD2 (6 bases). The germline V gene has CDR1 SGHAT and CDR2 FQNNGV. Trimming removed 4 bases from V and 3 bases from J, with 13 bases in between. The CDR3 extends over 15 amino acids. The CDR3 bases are TGTGCCAGCAGCTCGGAGGCGGGGAGCAAAAACATTCAGTACTTC. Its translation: CASSSEAGSKNIQYF. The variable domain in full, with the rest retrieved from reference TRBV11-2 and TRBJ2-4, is EAGVAQSPRYKIIEKRQSVAFWCNPISGHATLYWYQQILGQGPKLLIQFQNNGVVDDSQLPKDRFSAERLKGVDSTLKIQPAKLEDSAVYLCASSSEAGSKNIQYFGAGTRLSVL.

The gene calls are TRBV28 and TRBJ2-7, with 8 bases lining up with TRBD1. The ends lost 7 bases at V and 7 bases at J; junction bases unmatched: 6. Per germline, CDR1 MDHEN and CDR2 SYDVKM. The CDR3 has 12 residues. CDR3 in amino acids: CASTGQGKEQYF. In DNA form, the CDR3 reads TGTGCCAGCACCGGACAGGGCAAGGAGCAGTACTTC.

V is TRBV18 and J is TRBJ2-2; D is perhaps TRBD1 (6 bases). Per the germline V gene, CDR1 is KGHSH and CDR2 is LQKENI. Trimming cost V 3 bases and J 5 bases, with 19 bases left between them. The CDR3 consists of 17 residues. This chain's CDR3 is CASSPNPRDRLTGELFF. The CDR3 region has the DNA TGTGCCAGCTCACCCAACCCCCGAGACAGGCTAACCGGGGAGCTGTTTTTT.

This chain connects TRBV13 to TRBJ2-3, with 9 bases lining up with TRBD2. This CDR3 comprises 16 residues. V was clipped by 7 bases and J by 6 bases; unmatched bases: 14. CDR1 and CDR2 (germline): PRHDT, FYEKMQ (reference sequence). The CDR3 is CASTSVAGGRRDTQYF. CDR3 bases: TGTGCCAGCACCTCGGTCGCGGGAGGGCGTAGGGATACGCAGTATTTT.